The clone carrying this TCR beta chain was counted a single time. This entry is derived from a study of T cells in Graves' hyperthyroidism and ophthalmopathy. Trimming shortened V by 7 bases and J by 10 bases, and 22 bases separated the two germline ends. This CDR3 region has 15 residues. Germline V gives CDR1 KGHDR, CDR2 SFDVKD. Authors of the study amplified TCR beta CDR3 regions from RNA transcripts. During a first-round RT-PCR of the TCR CDR3, the HTBI primer set was used. TCRdb re-analysed the multiplex PCR reads in MiXCR, keeping a single row per CDR3 protein. The table shows hundreds of thousands of distinct CDR3 sequences, with 15% occurring only once.

This sequence joins TRBV24-1 and TRBJ2-1; D is possibly TRBD2 (5 bases). This TCR came from a woman in her 30s with Graves' hyperthyroidism. The sample was blood. The CDR3 loop reads CATSHIEKGRNEQFF. CDR3 in DNA: TGTGCCACCAGCCATATAGAGAAAGGGAGAAACGAGCAGTTCTTC.